The clone carrying this T cell receptor (beta chain) was recorded at least ten times. What it recognizes is unknown. Every one of the donors was a healthy Caucasian. V lost 6 bases, J lost 9 bases, and 17 bases stayed unmatched. The CDR3 is 17 residues long. Germline CDR1 reads SQVTM; CDR2 reads ANQGSEA. The authors used template switching to add a universal primer site and gave cDNA unique molecular identifiers. TCRdb re-called the 5' RACE reads with MiXCR, one entry per CDR3 protein. This sample has about 150,000 distinct CDR3 sequences, with around 3.6% found just once. These data are taken from a study of identical twins. Study observations and caveats: Within monozygotic twins, out-of-frame TCR alpha sharing was underestimated by the models. In cord blood, abundant beta clonotypes had fewer insertions; memory showed no trend.

The V and J genes are TRBV29-1 and TRBJ2-3; 14 positions match TRBD2. Sequencing was carried out using memory T cells sorted from blood. This receptor was taken from a young man in good health. This CDR3 reads CSVRGVPGTSGSWTQYF. In DNA, the CDR3 is TGCAGCGTCAGAGGGGTCCCCGGGACTAGCGGGAGTTGGACGCAGTATTTT.